Below are 6 T cell receptor beta chains sequenced from a single sample in a study of vaccination effects on CD4 cells after COVID-19. No antigen has been assigned to these receptors. CD4+ T cells specific for antigen were expanded with viral peptide pools by the ViraFEST assay before sequencing. Culture proceeded for nine to eleven days, and CD4+ T cells were then isolated. Assay: immunoSEQ multiplex PCR; the TCRdb copy retains only in-frame clones and omits some. The table records around 30,000 clones, roughly two thirds of them present only once. This material consisted of CD4+ T cells from PBMCs cultured with HCoV-229E spike peptides, taken before COVID-19 vaccination. These receptors all stem from a human donor who received a COVID-19 vaccine.

CDR3 protein: CASSNDRAIEQYF. The DNA for the CDR3 is TGTGCCAGTAGTAACGACCGGGCAATCGAGCAGTACTTC. The chain links TRBV19 to TRBJ2-7, with D unresolved. Germline lookup yields CDR1 LNHDA and CDR2 SQIVND (reference sequence). Trimming removed 4 bases at V and 6 bases at J, with 13 bases between. The CDR3 runs 13 residues.

V is TRBV2 and J is TRBJ2-7; D unresolved. The CDR3 is 10 residues long. The germline V and J ends were trimmed by 2 bases and 7 bases, with 3 bases remaining between them. The germline CDR1 and CDR2 sequences are SNHLY and FYNNEI. CDR3 in amino acids: CASSELEQYF. Written as DNA, the CDR3 is TGTGCCAGCAGTGAATTGGAGCAGTACTTC.

This chain connects TRBV7-2 to TRBJ1-6; weak D call: TRBD1 (5 bases). V was shortened by 0 bases and J by 5 bases, with 11 bases between the two germline ends. The CDR3 is made up of 16 amino acids. In germline, CDR1 is SGHTA, CDR2 FQGNSA. The CDR3: CASSLAGEINNSPLHF. The CDR3 coding sequence is TGTGCCAGCAGCTTAGCAGGGGAAATCAATAATTCACCCCTCCACTTT.

This clone was seen only a few times. V gene TRBV27 combines with J gene TRBJ1-3, with 9 positions matching TRBD1. This CDR3 region has 15 residues. The germline CDR1 and CDR2 sequences are MNHEY and SMNVEV (reference sequence). Trimming removed 5 bases from V and 4 bases from J; junction bases left unmatched: 6. The chain's CDR3 is CASSPGTGRGNTIYF. The DNA of the CDR3 is TGTGCCAGCAGTCCCGGGACAGGGAGGGGAAACACCATATATTTT.

This chain links TRBV30 with TRBJ1-1; TRBD1 might be the D (6 bases). Germline V gene lookup returns CDR1 GTSNPN and CDR2 SVGIG (reference sequence). V shed 0 bases and J shed 7 bases, with 15 bases lying between them. This CDR3 is built from 14 residues. The CDR3 is CAWSVGGSLIEAFF. The CDR3 DNA sequence: TGTGCCTGGAGTGTGGGGGGCAGCCTTATTGAAGCTTTCTTT. Drawing the rest from reference TRBV30 and TRBJ1-1, the complete variable domain is SQTIHQWPATLVQPVGSPLSLECTVEGTSNPNLYWYRQAAGRGLQLLFYSVGIGQISSEVPQNLSASRPQDRQFILSSKKLLLSDSGFYLCAWSVGGSLIEAFFGQGTRLTVV.

The chain uses TRBV15 and TRBJ1-2, with D perhaps matching TRBD1 (5 bases). Trimming shortened V by 3 bases and J by 8 bases, and 16 bases separated the two germline ends. The CDR3 consists of 14 residues. CDR1 LNHNV and CDR2 YYDKDF come from the germline V gene (reference sequence). The CDR3 region has the DNA TGTGCCACCAGCAGGCCGGACACTCCCAGAGGCTACACCTTC. Protein: CATSRPDTPRGYTF.